This T cell receptor beta chain was recovered during a study of shared T cell receptors in the human thymus. Repertoires were generated with immunoSEQ multiplex PCR, while TCRdb's copy carries only in-frame clones and drops some. This sample has around 65,000 clones, with about 96% found just once. Germline lookup yields CDR1 SGHTA and CDR2 FQGTGA. V lost 5 bases and J lost 0; bases outside the gene matches: 6. CDR3 size: 16 residues. The rearrangement joins TRBV7-3 to TRBJ2-3; 9 bases match TRBD1. The specimen was thymocytes. This receptor was taken from a human donor. The CDR3 DNA sequence: TGTGCCAGCAGCAGATCCGGGACAGGGAGCACAGATACGCAGTATTTT. Protein product: CASSRSGTGSTDTQYF.